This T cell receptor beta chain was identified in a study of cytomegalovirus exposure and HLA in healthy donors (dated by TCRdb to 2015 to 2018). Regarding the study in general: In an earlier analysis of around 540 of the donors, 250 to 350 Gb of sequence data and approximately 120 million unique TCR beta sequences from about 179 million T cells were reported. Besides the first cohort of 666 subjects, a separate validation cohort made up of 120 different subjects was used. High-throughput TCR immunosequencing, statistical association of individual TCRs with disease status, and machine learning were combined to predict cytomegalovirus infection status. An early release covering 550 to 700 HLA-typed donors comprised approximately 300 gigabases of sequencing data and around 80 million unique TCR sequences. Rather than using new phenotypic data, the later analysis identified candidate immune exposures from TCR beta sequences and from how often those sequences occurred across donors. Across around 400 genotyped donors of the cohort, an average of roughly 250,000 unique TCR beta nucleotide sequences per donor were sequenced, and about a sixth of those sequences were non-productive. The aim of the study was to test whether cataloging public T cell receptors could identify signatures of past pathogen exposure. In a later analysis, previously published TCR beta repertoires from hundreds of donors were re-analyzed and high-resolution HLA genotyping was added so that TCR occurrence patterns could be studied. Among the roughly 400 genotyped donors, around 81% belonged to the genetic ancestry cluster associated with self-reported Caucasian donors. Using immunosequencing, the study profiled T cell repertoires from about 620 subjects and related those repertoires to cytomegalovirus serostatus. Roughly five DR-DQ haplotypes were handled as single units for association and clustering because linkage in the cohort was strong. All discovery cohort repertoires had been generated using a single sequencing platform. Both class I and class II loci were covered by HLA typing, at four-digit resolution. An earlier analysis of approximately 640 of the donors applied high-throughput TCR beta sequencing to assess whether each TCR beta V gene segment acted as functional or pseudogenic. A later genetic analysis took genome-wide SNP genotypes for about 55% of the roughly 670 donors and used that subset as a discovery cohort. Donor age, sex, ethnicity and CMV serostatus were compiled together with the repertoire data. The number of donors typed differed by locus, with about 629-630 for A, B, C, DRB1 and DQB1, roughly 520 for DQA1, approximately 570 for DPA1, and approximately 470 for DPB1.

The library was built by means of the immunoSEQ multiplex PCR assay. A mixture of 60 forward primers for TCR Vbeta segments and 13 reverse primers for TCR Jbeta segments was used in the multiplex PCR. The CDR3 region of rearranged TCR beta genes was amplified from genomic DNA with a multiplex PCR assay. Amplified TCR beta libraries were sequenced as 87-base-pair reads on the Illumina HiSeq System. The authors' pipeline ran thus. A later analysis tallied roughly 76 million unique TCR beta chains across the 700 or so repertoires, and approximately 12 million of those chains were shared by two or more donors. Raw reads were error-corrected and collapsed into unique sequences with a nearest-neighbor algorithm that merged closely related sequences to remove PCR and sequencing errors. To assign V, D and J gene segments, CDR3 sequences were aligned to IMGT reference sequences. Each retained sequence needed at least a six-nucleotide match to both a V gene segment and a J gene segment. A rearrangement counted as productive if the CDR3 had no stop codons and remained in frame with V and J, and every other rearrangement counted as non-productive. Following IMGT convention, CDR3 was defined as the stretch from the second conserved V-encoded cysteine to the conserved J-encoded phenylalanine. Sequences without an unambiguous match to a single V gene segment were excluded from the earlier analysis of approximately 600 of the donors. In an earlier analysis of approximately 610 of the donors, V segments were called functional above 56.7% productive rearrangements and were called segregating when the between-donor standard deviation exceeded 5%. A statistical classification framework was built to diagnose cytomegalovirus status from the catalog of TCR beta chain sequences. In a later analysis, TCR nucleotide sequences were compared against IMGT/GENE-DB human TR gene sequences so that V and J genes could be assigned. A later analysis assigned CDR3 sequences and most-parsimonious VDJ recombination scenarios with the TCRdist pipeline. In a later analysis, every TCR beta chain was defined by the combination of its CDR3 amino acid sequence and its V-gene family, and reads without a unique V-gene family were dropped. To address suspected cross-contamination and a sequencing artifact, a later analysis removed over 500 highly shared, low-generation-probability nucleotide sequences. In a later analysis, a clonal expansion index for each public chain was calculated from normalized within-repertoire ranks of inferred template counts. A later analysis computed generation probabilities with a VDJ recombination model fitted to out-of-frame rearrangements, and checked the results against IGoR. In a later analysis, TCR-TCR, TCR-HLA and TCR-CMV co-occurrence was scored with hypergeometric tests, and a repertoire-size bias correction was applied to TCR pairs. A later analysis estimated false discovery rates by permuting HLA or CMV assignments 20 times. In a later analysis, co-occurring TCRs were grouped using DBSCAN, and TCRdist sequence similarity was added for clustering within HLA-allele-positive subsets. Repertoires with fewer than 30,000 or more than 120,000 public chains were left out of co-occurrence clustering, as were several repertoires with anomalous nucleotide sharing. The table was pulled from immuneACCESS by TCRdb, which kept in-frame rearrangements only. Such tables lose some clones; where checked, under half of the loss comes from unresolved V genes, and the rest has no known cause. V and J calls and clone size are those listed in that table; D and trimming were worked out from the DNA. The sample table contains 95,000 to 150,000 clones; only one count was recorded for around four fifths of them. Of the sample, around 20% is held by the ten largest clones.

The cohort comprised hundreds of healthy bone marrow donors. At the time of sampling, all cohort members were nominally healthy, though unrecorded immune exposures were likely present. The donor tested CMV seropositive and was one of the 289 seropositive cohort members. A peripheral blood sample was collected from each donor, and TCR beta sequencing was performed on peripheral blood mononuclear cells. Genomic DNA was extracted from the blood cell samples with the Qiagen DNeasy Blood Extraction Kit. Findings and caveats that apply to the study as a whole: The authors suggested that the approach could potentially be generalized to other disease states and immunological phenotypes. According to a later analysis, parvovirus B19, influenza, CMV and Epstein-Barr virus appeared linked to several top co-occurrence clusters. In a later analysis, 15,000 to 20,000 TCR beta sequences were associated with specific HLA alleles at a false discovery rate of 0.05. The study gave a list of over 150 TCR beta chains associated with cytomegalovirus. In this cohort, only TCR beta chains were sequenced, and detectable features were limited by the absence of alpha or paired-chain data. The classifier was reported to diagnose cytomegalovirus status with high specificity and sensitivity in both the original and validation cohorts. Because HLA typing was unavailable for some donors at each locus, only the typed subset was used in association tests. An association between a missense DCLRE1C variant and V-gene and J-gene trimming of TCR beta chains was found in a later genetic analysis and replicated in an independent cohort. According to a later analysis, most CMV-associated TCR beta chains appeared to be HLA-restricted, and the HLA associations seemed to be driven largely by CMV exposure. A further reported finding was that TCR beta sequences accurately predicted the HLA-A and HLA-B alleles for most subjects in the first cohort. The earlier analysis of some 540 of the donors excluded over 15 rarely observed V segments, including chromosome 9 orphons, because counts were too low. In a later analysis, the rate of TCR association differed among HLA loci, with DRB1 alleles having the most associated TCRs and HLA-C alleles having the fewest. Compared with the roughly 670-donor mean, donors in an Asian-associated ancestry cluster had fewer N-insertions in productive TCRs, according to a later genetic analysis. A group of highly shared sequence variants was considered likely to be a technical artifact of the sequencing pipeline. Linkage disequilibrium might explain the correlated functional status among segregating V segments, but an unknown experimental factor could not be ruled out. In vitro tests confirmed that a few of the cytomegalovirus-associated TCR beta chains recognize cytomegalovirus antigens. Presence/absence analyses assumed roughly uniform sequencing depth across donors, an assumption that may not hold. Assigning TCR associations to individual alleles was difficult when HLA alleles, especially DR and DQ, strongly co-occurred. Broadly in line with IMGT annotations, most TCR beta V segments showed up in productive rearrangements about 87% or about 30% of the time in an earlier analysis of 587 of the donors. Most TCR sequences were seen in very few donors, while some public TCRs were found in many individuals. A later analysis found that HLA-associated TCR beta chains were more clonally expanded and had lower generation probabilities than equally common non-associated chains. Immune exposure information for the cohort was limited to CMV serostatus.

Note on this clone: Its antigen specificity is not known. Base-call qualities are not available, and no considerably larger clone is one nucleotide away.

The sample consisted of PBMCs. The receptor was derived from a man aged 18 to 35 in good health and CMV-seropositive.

The CDR3 has the sequence CASRPTAEPDTQYF. DNA sequence: TGCGCCAGCAGACCTACAGCGGAACCAGATACGCAGTATTTT. The sequence is built from TRBV5-1 and TRBJ2-3, with TRBD2 tentatively as D gene (5 bases match). In the germline V gene, CDR1 corresponds to SGHRS and CDR2 to YFSETQ. V and J lose 5 bases and 4 bases, and a span of 14 bases separates them. Counted from cysteine to phenylalanine, this CDR3 has 14 amino acids. Only the CDR3 part of the read is kept: 42 bases, read in frame from the first base.